Below, 22 T cell receptor beta chains from the same sample are listed, as sequenced in a study of cytomegalovirus exposure and HLA in healthy donors. PCR involved 60 Vbeta and 13 Jbeta primers. The protocol was immunoSEQ multiplex PCR, while the TCRdb copy is restricted to in-frame clones and leaves out a portion. The table lists approximately 220,000 clones, about four fifths of them singletons. What was sequenced was PBMCs. Every receptor here comes from a man between 25 and 39 years old in good health and CMV-seronegative.

The chain couples TRBV4-3 to TRBJ2-7; 12 bases are a match to TRBD2. The CDR3 has 15 amino acids. With V trimmed by 1 base and J by 3 bases, 1 base remained unmatched. The germline V gene has CDR1 LGHNA and CDR2 YSLEER. The CDR3 sequence: CASSQGTSGVYEQYF. Written as DNA, the CDR3 is TGCGCCAGCAGCCAAGGGACTAGCGGGGTCTACGAGCAGTACTTC.

A single count supports this clone. The CDR3 sequence is CASTPEGAGPFKEAFF. DNA of the CDR3: TGTGCCAGTACCCCCGAGGGAGCAGGCCCTTTCAAGGAAGCTTTCTTT. The rearrangement uses TRBV19 and TRBJ1-1, with D unclear. From germline, CDR1 is LNHDA and CDR2 SQIVND (reference sequence). This CDR3 has 16 residues. Trimming pared 7 bases from V and 8 bases from J, leaving 26 bases between.

Here the CDR3 DNA reads TGTGCCAGCTGTGAAGACACCTGTGTTCATGGCTACACCTTC. Amino acid sequence: CASCEDTCVHGYTF. The rearrangement links TRBV5-4 to TRBJ1-2; no firm D call. Trimming took off 7 bases at V and 6 bases at J, with 19 bases between the two ends. Germline CDR1 SGHNT, CDR2 YYREEE (reference sequence). CDR3 length equals 14 residues.

This clone was observed a single time. V gene TRBV2 combines with J gene TRBJ1-3; the D is unclear. CDR1 and CDR2 (germline): SNHLY, FYNNEI. V dropped 10 bases and J dropped 1 base, with 14 bases sitting between them. The CDR3 totals 14 residues. This CDR3 is CATLLRRSGNTIYF. CDR3 bases: TGTGCCACCTTGCTCAGGAGGTCTGGAAACACCATATATTTT.

This clone was seen a single time. V is TRBV7-9 and J is TRBJ2-2; TRBD1 agrees at 10 bases. The CDR3 length is 16 residues. Germline V gives CDR1 SEHNR, CDR2 FQNEAQ (reference sequence). Germline trimming cut 4 bases from V and 5 bases from J; bases unmatched to any gene: 7. This chain's CDR3 is CASSSWGTGDTGELFF. The CDR3 DNA reads TGTGCCAGCAGCTCATGGGGGACAGGGGATACCGGGGAGCTGTTTTTT.

The chain couples TRBV5-1 to TRBJ1-6, with 7 bases aligning to TRBD1. Germline loops: CDR1 SGHRS, CDR2 YFSETQ. The CDR3 is 15 amino acids. With 4 bases clipped from V and 7 bases from J, the junction kept 8 bases outside the gene matches. Written as DNA, the CDR3 is TGCGCCAGCAGCCCCGGGACAGAAGGGAATTCACCCCTCCACTTT. This gives the protein CASSPGTEGNSPLHF.

The V gene is TRBV2, the J gene TRBJ2-1; 10 bases are a match to TRBD2. The ends lost 1 base at V and 8 bases at J; junction bases unmatched: 11. The CDR3 is 17 amino acids. Germline V gives CDR1 SNHLY, CDR2 FYNNEI. CDR3 DNA sequence: TGTGCCAGCAGTGAAGGGAGGACTAGCGGCTTTTCCCATGAGCAGTTCTTC. Translation gives CASSEGRTSGFSHEQFF.

The chain combines TRBV6-5 with TRBJ2-7; 8 nucleotides agree with TRBD1. The CDR3 spans 12 residues. J lost 7 bases, V lost 6 bases, and 5 bases had no gene match. Germline V gene lookup returns CDR1 MNHEY and CDR2 SVGAGI. The CDR3 coding sequence is TGTGCCAGCAGCAGGGGGCTGGGTGAGCAGTACTTC. Translating gives CASSRGLGEQYF.

The rearrangement uses TRBV7-6 and TRBJ2-7; TRBD1 is a possible D gene (5 bases). The length of the CDR3 is 15 residues. V was pared by 1 base and J by 2 bases, with 12 bases between. CDR1 is SGHVS and CDR2 is FNYEAQ in the germline V gene. CDR3: CASSLEGLPTYEQYF. The CDR3 nucleotides are TGTGCCAGCAGCTTAGAGGGGCTACCTACCTACGAGCAGTACTTC.

This clone appeared a single time. The chain has TRBV7-9 and TRBJ1-1, with a tentative D call TRBD1 (6 bases). V lost 5 bases and J 1 base, leaving 26 bases between the germline ends. Germline V lookup: CDR1 SEHNR, CDR2 FQNEAQ (reference sequence). This CDR3 has 19 residues. The CDR3 sequence: CASSPTRVLPGHKNTEAFF. The CDR3 DNA reads as TGTGCCAGCAGCCCGACCAGAGTACTCCCGGGACATAAGAACACTGAAGCTTTCTTT.

The chain carries TRBV7-6 and TRBJ2-3, with 14 bases fitting TRBD2. The germline gives CDR1 SGHVS, CDR2 FNYEAQ. V gave up 4 bases and J gave up 3 bases; unmatched junction bases: 12. The CDR3 runs 19 residues. CDR3 DNA sequence: TGTGCCAGCAGCTCTCGACTAGCGGGGGGGCCTCGGGTGACAGATACGCAGTATTTT. It encodes CASSSRLAGGPRVTDTQYF.

The rearrangement joins TRBV11-1 to TRBJ2-3; no reliable D call. Germline CDR1 is SGHAT and CDR2 is FQDESV (reference sequence). Trimming pared 2 bases from V and 6 bases from J, leaving 9 bases between. CDR3 length: 13 residues. CDR3 in DNA: TGTGCCAGCAGCTTAAGCCCAACGGATACGCAGTATTTT. The encoded protein is CASSLSPTDTQYF.

V gene TRBV28 combines with J gene TRBJ1-6; 7 nucleotides agree with TRBD1. This CDR3 has 15 amino acids. Germline V CDR1 and CDR2: MDHEN, SYDVKM. The ends lost 6 bases at V and 7 bases at J; junction bases unmatched: 9. This CDR3 reads CASRRTGVGNSPLHF. CDR3 nucleotide sequence: TGTGCCAGCAGGCGGACAGGAGTAGGAAATTCACCCCTCCACTTT.

Points on this clone: One junction end disagrees with the germline gene, perhaps due to a read error. J is TRBJ1-2 and V is TRBV9, with no clear D. CDR1 is SGDLS and CDR2 is YYNGEE in the germline V gene. This CDR3 spans 9 amino acids. CDR3 sequence reads: CASSPRGSF. The CDR3 DNA reads as TGTGCCAGCAGCCCCCGGGGATCCTTC. The whole variable domain, remainder taken from reference TRBV9 and TRBJ1-2, is DSGVTQTPKHLITATGQRVTLRCSPRSGDLSVYWYQQSLDQGLQFLIQYYNGEERAKGNILERFSAQQFPDLHSELNLSSLELGDSALYFCASSPRGSFGSGTRLTVV.

This clone has just one count. The rearrangement joins TRBV9 to TRBJ1-2; 11 bases match TRBD1. Germline V gives CDR1 SGDLS, CDR2 YYNGEE. V gave up 4 bases and J gave up 8 bases; unmatched junction bases: 10. The CDR3 totals 15 residues. DNA for the CDR3: TGTGCCAGCAGCTTAAGGGACAGGGGGGTTGGAGGCTACACCTTC. It codes for CASSLRDRGVGGYTF.

The chain carries TRBV9 and TRBJ1-1; 8 positions agree with TRBD1. Germline loops: CDR1 SGDLS, CDR2 YYNGEE. The CDR3 runs 16 residues. Unmatched junction bases numbered 8, after V lost 3 bases and J lost 1 base. The CDR3 reads CASSAQGARGNTEAFF. CDR3 bases: TGTGCCAGCAGCGCCCAGGGGGCGCGAGGGAACACTGAAGCTTTCTTT.

This sequence joins TRBV4-1 and TRBJ1-1; 10 bases fit TRBD1. This CDR3 has 15 amino acids. Germline values: CDR1 MGHRA, CDR2 YSYEKL. V dropped 3 bases and J dropped 5; count of bases not matched to a gene: 6. CDR3 residues: CASSQGTGEGTEAFF. CDR3 sequence (DNA): TGCGCCAGCAGCCAGGGGACAGGGGAGGGTACTGAAGCTTTCTTT.

The rearrangement joins TRBV14 to TRBJ2-2; 8 bases align to TRBD2. CDR1 and CDR2 (germline): SGHDN, FVKESK. The CDR3 runs 17 residues. V lost 4 bases and J lost 5; bases outside the gene matches: 12. CDR3 bases: TGTGCCAGCAGCCTCCTCAAGCGGGGGCCTAGAACCGGGGAGCTGTTTTTT. Its translation: CASSLLKRGPRTGELFF.

This clone was recorded only once. The chain links TRBV6-6 to TRBJ1-3; D unclear. This CDR3 has 16 amino acids. The germline V gene has CDR1 MNHNY and CDR2 SVGAGI (reference sequence). V was shortened by 6 bases and J by 0 bases, with 15 bases between the two germline ends. Here the CDR3 DNA reads TGTGCCAGCAGAGGGAGGGAAGTCAGCTCTGGAAACACCATATATTTT. This codes for CASRGREVSSGNTIYF.

This chain joins TRBV7-9 and TRBJ2-5; TRBD1 matches 8 bases. J was trimmed by 5 bases and V by 3 bases; bases with no gene match: 11. Germline V lookup: CDR1 SEHNR, CDR2 FQNEAQ (reference sequence). The CDR3 is made up of 16 amino acids. The CDR3 nucleotides read TGTGCCAGCAGCTTGGAGACAGGGGCGGGTCGGGAGACCCAGTACTTC. Its protein product is CASSLETGAGRETQYF.

This chain joins TRBV18 and TRBJ2-7, with 9 nucleotides matching TRBD1. Germline V gives CDR1 KGHSH, CDR2 LQKENI. The CDR3 runs 14 residues. With V trimmed by 3 bases and J by 5 bases, 5 bases remained unmatched. The CDR3 protein is CASSPVGTGNEQYF. Written as DNA, the CDR3 is TGTGCCAGCTCACCTGTGGGGACAGGGAACGAGCAGTACTTC.

This clone has just a few counts. The DNA of the CDR3 is TGTGCCAGCAGTTCCCGGGACAGACAAGAGACCCAGTACTTC. Residues: CASSSRDRQETQYF. The V and J genes are TRBV6-5 and TRBJ2-5; 7 positions agree with TRBD1. With 4 bases clipped from V and 2 bases from J, the junction kept 4 bases outside the gene matches. CDR1 and CDR2 (germline): MNHEY, SVGAGI. The CDR3 contains 14 residues.